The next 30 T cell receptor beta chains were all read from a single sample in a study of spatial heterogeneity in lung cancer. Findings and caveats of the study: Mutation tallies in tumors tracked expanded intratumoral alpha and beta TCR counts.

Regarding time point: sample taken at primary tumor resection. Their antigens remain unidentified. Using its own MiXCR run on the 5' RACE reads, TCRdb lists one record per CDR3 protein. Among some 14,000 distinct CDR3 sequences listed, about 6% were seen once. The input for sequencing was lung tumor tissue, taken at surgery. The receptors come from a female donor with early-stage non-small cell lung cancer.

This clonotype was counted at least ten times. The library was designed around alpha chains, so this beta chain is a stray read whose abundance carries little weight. CDR3 in amino acids: CASSFRRTSQETQYF. For the CDR3, the DNA is TGTGCCAGCAGTTTCCGCAGGACTTCCCAAGAGACCCAGTACTTC. The chain carries TRBV27 and TRBJ2-5; maybe TRBD2 (5 bases). V lost 3 bases to trimming and J lost 1 base, with 12 bases between them. Germline V gives CDR1 MNHEY, CDR2 SMNVEV (reference sequence). The CDR3 length is 15 residues.

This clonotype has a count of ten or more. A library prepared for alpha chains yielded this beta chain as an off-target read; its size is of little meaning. CDR3 nucleotide sequence: TGCAGTGCTAGCCCCGAGAGTTACGAGCAGTACTTC. Translation: CSASPESYEQYF. The rearrangement links TRBV20-1 to TRBJ2-7, with unresolved D. CDR3 length: 12 amino acids. The V and J ends lost 3 bases and 4 bases respectively, with 10 bases between them. Germline loops: CDR1 DFQATT, CDR2 SNEGSKA (reference sequence).

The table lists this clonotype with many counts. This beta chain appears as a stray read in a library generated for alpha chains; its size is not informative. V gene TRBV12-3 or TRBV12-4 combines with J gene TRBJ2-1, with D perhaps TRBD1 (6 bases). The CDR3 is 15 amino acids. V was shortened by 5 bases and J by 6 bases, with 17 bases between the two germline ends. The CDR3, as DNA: TGTGCCAGCAGTATACGAAGGGGGATGAGCAATGAGCAGTTCTTC. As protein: CASSIRRGMSNEQFF.

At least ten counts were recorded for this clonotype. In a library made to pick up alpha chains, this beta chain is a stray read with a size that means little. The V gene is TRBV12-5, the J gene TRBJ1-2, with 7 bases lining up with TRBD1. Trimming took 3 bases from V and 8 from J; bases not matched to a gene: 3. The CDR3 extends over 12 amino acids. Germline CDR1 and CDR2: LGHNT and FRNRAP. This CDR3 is CASGFEGAGYTF. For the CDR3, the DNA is TGTGCTAGTGGTTTCGAGGGGGCAGGCTACACCTTC.

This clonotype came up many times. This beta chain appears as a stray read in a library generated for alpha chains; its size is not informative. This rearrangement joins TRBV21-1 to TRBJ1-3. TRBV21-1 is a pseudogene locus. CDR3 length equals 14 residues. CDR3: CASSQKSSGNTIYF. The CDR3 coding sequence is TGTGCCAGTTCTCAGAAGAGCTCTGGAAACACCATATATTTT.

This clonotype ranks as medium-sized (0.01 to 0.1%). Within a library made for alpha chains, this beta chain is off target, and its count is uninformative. This CDR3 is CASSLNLGRADTQYF. The DNA for the CDR3 is TGTGCCAGCAGCCTCAACCTGGGGCGGGCAGATACGCAGTATTTT. V and J are TRBV7-9 and TRBJ2-3; either TRBD1 or TRBD2 may supply D (5 bases each). In germline, CDR1 is SEHNR, CDR2 FQNEAQ (reference sequence). The CDR3 has 15 amino acids. V shed 5 bases and J shed 4 bases, with 16 bases lying between them.

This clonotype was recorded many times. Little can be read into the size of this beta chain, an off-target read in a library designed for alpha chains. The CDR3 loop reads CASSLRRADRGYTF. In nucleotides, the CDR3 is TGTGCCAGCAGCTTGAGGAGGGCCGATAGGGGCTACACCTTC. The genes are TRBV7-8 and TRBJ1-2; the D is unclear. The germline V gene encodes CDR1 SGHVS and CDR2 FQNEAQ. The germline V and J ends were trimmed by 3 bases and 8 bases, with 16 bases remaining between them. This CDR3 contains 14 residues.

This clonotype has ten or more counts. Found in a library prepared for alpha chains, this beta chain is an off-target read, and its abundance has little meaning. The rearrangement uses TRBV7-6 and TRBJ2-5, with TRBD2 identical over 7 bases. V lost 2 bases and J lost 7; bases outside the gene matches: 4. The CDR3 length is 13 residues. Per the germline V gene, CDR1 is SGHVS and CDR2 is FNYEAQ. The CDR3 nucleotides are TGTGCCAGCAGCTTATCTGGGGAGGGGACCCAGTACTTC. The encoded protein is CASSLSGEGTQYF.

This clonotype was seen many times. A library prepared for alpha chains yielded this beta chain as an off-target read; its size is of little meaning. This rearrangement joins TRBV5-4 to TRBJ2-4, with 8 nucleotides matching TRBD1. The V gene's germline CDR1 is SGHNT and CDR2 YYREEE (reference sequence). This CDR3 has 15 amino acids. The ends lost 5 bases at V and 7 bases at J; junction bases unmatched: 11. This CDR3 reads CASSPDRGLLNIQYF. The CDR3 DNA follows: TGTGCCAGCAGTCCTGACAGGGGTTTATTGAACATTCAGTACTTC.

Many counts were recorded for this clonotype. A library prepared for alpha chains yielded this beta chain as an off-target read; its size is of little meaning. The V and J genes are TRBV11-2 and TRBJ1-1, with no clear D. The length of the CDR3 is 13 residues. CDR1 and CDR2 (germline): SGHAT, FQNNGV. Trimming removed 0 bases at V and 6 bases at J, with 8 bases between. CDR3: CASSLDIGPEAFF. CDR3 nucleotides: TGTGCCAGCAGCTTAGATATTGGCCCTGAAGCTTTCTTT. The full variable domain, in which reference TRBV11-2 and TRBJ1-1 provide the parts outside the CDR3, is EAGVAQSPRYKIIEKRQSVAFWCNPISGHATLYWYQQILGQGPKLLIQFQNNGVVDDSQLPKDRFSAERLKGVDSTLKIQPAKLEDSAVYLCASSLDIGPEAFFGQGTRLTVV.

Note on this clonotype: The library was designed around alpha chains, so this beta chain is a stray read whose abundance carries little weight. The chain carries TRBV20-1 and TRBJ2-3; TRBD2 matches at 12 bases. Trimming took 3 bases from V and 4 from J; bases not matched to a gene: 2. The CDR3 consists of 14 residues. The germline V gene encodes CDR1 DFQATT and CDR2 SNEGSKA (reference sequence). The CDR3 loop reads CSARTSGGSDTQYF. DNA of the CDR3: TGCAGTGCTAGGACTAGCGGGGGCTCAGATACGCAGTATTTT.

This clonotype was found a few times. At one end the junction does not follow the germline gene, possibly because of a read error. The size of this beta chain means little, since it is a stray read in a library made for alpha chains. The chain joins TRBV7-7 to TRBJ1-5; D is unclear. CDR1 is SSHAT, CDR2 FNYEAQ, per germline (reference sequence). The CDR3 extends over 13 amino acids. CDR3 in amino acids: CASSLTSNQPQHF. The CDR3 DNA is TGTGCTAGCAGCTTAACGAGCAATCAGCCCCAGCATTTT. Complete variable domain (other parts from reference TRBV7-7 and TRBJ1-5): GAGVSQSPRYKVTKRGQDVTLRCDPISSHATLYWYQQALGQGPEFLTYFNYEAQPDKSGLPSDRFSAERPEGSISTLTIQRTEQRDSAMYRCASSLTSNQPQHFGDGTRLSIL.

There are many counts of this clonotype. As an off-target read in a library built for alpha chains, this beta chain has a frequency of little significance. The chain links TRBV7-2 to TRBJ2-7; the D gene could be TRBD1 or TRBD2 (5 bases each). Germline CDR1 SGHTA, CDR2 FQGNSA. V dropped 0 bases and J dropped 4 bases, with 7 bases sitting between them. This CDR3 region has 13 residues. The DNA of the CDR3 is TGTGCCAGCAGCTTAGCGGGGGTTTACGAGCAGTACTTC. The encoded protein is CASSLAGVYEQYF.

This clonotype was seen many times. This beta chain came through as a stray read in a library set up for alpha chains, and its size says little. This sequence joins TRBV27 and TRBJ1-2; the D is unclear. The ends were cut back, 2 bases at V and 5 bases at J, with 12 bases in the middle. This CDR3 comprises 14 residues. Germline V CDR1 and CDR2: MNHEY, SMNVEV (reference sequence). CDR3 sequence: CASSLNTHGYGYTF. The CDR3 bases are TGTGCCAGCAGTTTAAATACCCATGGGTATGGCTACACCTTC.

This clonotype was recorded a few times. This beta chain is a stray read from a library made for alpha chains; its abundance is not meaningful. The CDR3, as DNA: TGTGCCAGCAGTTCGGGGGCTGGTCAGCCCCAGCATTTT. Its translation: CASSSGAGQPQHF. This sequence joins TRBV6-6 and TRBJ1-5; D is perhaps TRBD1 (6 bases). Trimming pared 4 bases from V and 6 bases from J, leaving 10 bases between. The CDR3 sequence is 13 residues long. Germline V lookup: CDR1 MNHNY, CDR2 SVGAGI (reference sequence).

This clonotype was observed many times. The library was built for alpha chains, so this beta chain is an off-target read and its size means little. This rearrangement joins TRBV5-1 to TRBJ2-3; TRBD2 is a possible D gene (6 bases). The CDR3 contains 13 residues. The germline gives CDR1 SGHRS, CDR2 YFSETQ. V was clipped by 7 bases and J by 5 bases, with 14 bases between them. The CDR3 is CASETYGGDTQYF. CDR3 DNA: TGCGCCAGCGAAACTTACGGGGGAGATACGCAGTATTTT.

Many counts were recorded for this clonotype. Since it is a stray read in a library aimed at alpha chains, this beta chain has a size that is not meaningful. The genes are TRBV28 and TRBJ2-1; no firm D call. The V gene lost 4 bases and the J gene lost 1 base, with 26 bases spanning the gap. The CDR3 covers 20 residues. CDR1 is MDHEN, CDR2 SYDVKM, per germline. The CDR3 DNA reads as TGTGCCAGCAGTTCCTACAGAGCCAACTTACGGTCTGGTTCCTACAATGAGCAGTTCTTC. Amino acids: CASSSYRANLRSGSYNEQFF.

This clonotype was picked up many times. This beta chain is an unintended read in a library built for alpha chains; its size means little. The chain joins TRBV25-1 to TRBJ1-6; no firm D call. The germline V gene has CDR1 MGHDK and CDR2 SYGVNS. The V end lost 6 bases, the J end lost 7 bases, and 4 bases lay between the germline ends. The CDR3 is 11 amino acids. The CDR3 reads CASRGNSPLHF. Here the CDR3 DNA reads TGTGCCAGCAGGGGGAATTCACCCCTCCACTTT.

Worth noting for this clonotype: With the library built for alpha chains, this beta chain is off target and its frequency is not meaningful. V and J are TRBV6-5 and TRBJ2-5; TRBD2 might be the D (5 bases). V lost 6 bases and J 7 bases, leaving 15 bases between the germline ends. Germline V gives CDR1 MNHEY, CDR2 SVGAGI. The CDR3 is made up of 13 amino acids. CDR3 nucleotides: TGTGCCAGCAGAAGTGTTCGAGGAGGGACCCAGTACTTC. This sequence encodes CASRSVRGGTQYF.

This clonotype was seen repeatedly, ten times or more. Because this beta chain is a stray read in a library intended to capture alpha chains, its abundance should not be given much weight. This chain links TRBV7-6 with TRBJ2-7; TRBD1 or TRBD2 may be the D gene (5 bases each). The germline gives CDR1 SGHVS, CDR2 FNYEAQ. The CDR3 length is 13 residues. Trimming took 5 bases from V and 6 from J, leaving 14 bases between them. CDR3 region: CASSTRGVREQYF. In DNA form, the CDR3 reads TGTGCCAGCAGCACTCGGGGCGTTCGCGAGCAGTACTTC.

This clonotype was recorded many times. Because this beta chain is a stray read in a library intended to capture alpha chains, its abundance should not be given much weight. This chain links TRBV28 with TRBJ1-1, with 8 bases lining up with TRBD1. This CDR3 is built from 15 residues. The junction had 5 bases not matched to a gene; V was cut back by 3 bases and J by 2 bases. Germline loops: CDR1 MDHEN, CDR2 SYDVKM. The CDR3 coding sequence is TGTGCCAGCAGTTTCAGGGGGCGCATAAACACTGAAGCTTTCTTT. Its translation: CASSFRGRINTEAFF.

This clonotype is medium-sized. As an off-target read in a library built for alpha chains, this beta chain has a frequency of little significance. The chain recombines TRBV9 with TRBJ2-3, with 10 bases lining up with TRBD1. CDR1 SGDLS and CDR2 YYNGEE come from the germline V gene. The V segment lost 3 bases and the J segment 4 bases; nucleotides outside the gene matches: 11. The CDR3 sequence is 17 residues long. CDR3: CASSAPFSTGGADTQYF. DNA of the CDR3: TGTGCCAGCAGCGCCCCGTTTTCGACAGGGGGCGCAGATACGCAGTATTTT.

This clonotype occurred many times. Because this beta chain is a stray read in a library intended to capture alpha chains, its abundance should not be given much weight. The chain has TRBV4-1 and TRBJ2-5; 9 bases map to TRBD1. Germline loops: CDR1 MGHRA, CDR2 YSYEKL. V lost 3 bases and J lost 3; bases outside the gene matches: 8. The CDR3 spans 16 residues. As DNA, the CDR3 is TGCGCCAGCAGCCAGGCACCGGGACAGGGAAAAGAGACCCAGTACTTC. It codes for CASSQAPGQGKETQYF.

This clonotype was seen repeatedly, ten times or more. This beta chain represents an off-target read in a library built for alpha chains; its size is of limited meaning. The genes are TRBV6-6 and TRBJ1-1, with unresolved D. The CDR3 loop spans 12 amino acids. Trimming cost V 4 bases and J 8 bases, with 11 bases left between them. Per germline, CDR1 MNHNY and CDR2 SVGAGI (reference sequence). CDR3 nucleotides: TGTGCCAGCAGTTCCCGGGGAGCAGAAGCTTTCTTT. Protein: CASSSRGAEAFF.

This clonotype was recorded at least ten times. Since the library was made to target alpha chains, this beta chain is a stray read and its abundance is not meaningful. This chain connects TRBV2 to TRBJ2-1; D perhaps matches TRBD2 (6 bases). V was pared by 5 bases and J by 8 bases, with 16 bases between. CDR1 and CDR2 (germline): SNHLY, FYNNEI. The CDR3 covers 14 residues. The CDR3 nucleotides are TGTGCCAGCAGTTCCTGGGGCGGGACCGATGAGCAGTTCTTC. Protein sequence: CASSSWGGTDEQFF.

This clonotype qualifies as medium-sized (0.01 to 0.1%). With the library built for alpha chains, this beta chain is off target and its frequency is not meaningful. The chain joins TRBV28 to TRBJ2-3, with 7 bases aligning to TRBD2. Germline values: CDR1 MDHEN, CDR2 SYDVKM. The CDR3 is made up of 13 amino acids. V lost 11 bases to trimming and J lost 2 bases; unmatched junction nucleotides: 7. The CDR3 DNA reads TGTGCCCATACCAGCGGGACCACAGATACGCAGTATTTT. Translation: CAHTSGTTDTQYF.

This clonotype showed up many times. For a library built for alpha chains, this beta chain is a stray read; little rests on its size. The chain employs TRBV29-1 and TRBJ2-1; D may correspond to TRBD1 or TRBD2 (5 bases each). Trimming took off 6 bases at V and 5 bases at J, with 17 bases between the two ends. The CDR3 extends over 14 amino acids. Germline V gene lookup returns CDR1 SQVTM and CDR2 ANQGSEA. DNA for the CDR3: TGCAGCGTCAACTTCGGGACGGGTCACAATGAGCAGTTCTTC. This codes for CSVNFGTGHNEQFF.

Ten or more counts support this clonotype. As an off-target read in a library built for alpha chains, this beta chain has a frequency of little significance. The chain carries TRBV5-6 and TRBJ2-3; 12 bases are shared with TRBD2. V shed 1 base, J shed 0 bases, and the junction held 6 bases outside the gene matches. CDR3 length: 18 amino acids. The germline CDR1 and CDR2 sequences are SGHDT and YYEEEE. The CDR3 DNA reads TGTGCCAGCAGCTTGAGGAGACTAGCGGGGGTGAGCACAGATACGCAGTATTTT. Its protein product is CASSLRRLAGVSTDTQYF.

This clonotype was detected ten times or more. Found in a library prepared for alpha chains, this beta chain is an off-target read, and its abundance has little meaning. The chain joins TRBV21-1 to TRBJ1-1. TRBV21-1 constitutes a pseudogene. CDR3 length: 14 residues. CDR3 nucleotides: TGTGCCAGCAGCAAAAAAGGGTCTTACACTGAAGCTTTCTTT. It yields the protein CASSKKGSYTEAFF.

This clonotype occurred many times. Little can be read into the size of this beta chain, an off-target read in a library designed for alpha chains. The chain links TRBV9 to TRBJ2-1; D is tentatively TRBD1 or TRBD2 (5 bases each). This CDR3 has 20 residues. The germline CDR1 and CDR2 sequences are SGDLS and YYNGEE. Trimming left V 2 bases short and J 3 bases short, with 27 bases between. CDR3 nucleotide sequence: TGTGCCAGCAGCGTTTGGTCTAGTCGGGACCCCACCGCGAACTACAATGAGCAGTTCTTC. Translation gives CASSVWSSRDPTANYNEQFF.